This TCR beta chain was retrieved from a study of identical twins. As regards this clonotype: Its antigen is undetermined.

Regarding the study as a whole: Fewer insertions were carried by abundant cord blood beta clonotypes, but none was seen in memory repertoires. Conclusions relied on cross-sectional statistical analysis, not following the same donors. Models, which agreed with sharing between unrelated individuals, nonetheless underestimated the out-of-frame TCR alpha sharing seen in monozygotic twins.

cDNA carried unique molecular identifiers, and a universal primer site was added by template switching. TCRdb re-called the 5' RACE reads with MiXCR, one entry per CDR3 protein. The repertoire holds a few hundred thousand distinct CDR3 sequences, with roughly 9.5% as singletons. A further study also used this sample, focusing on yellow fever vaccine responses in identical twins.

Input material: PBMCs. The sequence was collected from a woman aged 18-30 years in good health.

This CDR3 reads CASSLIQSGGFPSTDTQYF. CDR3 coding DNA: TGTGCCAGCAGCTTAATCCAATCAGGGGGATTCCCTAGCACAGATACGCAGTATTTT. This chain joins TRBV11-1 and TRBJ2-3; 7 bases agree with TRBD1. This CDR3 region has 19 residues. CDR1 and CDR2 from the germline V gene are SGHAT and FQDESV (reference sequence). J was trimmed by 0 bases and V by 2 bases; bases with no gene match: 14.